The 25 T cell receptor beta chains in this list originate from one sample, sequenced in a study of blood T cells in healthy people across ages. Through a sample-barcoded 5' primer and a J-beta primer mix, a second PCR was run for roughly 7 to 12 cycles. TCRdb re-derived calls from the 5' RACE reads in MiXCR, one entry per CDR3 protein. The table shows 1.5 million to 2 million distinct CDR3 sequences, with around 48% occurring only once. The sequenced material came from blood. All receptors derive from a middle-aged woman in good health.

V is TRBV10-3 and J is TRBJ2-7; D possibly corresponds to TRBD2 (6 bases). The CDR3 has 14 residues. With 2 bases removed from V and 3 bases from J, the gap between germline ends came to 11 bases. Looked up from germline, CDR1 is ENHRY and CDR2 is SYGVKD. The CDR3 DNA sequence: TGTGCCATCAGTGAGGGGACTGCAGACTACGAGCAGTACTTC. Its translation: CAISEGTADYEQYF.

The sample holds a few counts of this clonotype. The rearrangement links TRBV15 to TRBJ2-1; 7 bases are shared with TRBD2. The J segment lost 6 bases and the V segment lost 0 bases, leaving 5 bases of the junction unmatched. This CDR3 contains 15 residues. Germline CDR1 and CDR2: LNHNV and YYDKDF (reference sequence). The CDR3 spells CATSRETGGFNEQFF. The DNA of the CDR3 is TGTGCCACCAGCAGAGAAACGGGGGGTTTCAATGAGCAGTTCTTC.

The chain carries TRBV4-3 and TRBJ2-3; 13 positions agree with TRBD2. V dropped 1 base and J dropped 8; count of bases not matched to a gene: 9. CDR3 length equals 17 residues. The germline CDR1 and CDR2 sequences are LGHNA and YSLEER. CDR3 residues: CASSQVTSGGDSSTQYF. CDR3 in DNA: TGCGCCAGCAGCCAAGTTACTAGCGGGGGGGATAGTAGTACGCAGTATTTT.

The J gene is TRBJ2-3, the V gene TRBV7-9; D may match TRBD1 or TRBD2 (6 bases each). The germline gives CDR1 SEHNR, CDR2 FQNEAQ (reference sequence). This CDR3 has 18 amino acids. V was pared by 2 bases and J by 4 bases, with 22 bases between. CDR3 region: CASSLSLLGGRRADTQYF. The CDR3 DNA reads TGTGCCAGCAGCTTATCCCTCCTGGGGGGCCGGCGGGCAGATACGCAGTATTTT.

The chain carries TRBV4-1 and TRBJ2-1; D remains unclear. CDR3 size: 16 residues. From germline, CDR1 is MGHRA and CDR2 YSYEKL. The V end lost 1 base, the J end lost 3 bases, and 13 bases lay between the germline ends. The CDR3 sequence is CASSQGRKTRYNEQFF. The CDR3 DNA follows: TGCGCCAGCAGCCAAGGCCGGAAGACCCGCTACAATGAGCAGTTCTTC.

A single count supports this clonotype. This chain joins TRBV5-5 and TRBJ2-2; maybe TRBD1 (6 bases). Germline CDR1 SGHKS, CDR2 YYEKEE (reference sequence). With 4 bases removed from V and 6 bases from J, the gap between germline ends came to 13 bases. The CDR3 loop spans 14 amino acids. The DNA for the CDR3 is TGTGCCAGCAGCCACGAATGGACAGCCGGGGAGCTGTTTTTT. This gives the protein CASSHEWTAGELFF.

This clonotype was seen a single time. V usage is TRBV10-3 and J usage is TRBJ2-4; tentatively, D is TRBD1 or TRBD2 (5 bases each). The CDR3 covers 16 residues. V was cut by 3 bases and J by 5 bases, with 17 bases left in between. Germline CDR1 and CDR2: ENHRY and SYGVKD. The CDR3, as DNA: TGTGCCATCAGTGACAATAATGGGGGAAAGGAAAACATTCAGTACTTC. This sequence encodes CAISDNNGGKENIQYF.

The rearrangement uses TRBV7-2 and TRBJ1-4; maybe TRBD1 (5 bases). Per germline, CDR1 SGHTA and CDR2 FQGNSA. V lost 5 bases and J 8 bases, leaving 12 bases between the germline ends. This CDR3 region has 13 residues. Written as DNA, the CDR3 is TGTGCCAGCAGCCGGGGGGTCAGCGAAAAACTGTTTTTT. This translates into CASSRGVSEKLFF.

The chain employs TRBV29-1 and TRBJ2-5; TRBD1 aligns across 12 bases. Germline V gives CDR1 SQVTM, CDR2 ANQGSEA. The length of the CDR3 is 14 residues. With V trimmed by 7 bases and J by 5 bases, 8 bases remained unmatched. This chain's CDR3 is CSARDRGRRETQYF. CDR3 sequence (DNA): TGCAGCGCCCGGGACAGGGGGCGTCGGGAGACCCAGTACTTC.

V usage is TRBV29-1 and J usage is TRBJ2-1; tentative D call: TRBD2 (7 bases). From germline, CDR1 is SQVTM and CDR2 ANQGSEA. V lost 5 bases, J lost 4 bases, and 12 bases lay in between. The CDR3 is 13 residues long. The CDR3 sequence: CSVRRGLYNEQFF. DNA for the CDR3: TGCAGCGTTAGGCGGGGGCTTTACAATGAGCAGTTCTTC.

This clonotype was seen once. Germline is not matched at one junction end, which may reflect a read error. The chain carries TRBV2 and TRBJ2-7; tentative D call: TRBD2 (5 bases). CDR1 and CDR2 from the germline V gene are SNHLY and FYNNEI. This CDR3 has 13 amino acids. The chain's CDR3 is CASGDGGSYEQYF. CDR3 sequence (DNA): TGTGCCAGCGGTGACGGAGGATCCTACGAGCAGTACTTC.

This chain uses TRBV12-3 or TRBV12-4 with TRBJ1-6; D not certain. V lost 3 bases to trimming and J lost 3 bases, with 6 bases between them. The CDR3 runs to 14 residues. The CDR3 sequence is CASSLYGYNSPLHF. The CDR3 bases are TGTGCCAGCAGTTTGTACGGCTATAATTCACCCCTCCACTTT.

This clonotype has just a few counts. CDR3 bases: TGTGCCAGCAGTTACGGGACAGGGGCAGCCTACGAGCAGTACTTC. Amino acid sequence: CASSYGTGAAYEQYF. The chain joins TRBV6-2 or TRBV6-3 to TRBJ2-7, with 10 bases aligning to TRBD1. The CDR3 is made up of 15 amino acids. Germline assignment: CDR1 MNHEY and CDR2 SVGEGT. V lost 2 bases to trimming and J lost 2 bases; unmatched junction nucleotides: 3.

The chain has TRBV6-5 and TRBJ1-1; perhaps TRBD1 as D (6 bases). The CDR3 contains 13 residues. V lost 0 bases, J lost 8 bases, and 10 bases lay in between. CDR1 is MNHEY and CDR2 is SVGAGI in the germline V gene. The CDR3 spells CASSYSSGQEAFF. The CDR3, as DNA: TGTGCCAGCAGTTACTCATCGGGACAAGAAGCTTTCTTT.

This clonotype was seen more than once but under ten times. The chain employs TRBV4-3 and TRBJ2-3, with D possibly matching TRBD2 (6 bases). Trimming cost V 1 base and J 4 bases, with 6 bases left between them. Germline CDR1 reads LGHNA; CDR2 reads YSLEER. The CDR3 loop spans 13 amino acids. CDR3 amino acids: CASSQGEADTQYF. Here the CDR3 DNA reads TGCGCCAGCAGCCAAGGGGAGGCAGATACGCAGTATTTT.

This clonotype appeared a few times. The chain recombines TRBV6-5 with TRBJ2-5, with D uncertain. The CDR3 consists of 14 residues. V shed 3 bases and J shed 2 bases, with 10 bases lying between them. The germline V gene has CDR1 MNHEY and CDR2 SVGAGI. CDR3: CASSYGRLQETQYF. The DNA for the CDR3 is TGTGCCAGCAGTTATGGACGCTTGCAAGAGACCCAGTACTTC.

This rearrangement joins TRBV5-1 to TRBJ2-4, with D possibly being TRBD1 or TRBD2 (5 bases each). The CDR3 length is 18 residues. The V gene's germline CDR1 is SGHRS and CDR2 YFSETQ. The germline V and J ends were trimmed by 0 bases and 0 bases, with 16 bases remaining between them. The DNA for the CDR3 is TGCGCCAGCAGCTTGGAAGGGCAGGGAGCCTTAGCCAAAAACATTCAGTACTTC. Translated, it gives CASSLEGQGALAKNIQYF.

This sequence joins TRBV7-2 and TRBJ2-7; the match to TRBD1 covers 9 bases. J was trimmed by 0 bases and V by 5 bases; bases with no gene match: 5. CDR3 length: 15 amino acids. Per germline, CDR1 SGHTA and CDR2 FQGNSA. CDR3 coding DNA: TGTGCCAGCAGCCATCGGACAGGGGTCTCCTACGAGCAGTACTTC. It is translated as CASSHRTGVSYEQYF.

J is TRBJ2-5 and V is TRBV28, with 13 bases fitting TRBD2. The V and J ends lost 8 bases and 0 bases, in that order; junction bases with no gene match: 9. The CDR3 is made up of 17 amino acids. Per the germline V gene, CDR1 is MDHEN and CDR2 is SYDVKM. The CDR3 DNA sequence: TGTGCCAGCGAGGGGGGGACTAGCGGGGCCTACCAAGAGACCCAGTACTTC. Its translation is CASEGGTSGAYQETQYF.

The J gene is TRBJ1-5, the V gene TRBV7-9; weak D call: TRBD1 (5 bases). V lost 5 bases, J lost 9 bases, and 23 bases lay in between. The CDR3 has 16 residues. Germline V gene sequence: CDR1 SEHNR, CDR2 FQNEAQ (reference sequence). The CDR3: CASSPSLHQGGGPQHF. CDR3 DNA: TGTGCCAGCAGCCCTAGCTTACACCAGGGCGGGGGGCCCCAGCATTTT.

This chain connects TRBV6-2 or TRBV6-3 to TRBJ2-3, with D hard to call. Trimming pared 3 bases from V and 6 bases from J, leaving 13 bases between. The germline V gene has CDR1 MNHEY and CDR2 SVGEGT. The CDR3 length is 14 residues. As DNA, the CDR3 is TGTGCCAGCAGTTATTCTAGTCCCAGGGATACGCAGTATTTT. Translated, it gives CASSYSSPRDTQYF.

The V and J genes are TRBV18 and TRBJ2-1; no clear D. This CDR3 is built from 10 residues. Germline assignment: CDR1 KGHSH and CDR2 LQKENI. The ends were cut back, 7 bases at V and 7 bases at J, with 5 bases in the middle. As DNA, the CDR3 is TGTGCCAGCTACGGGAATGAGCAGTTCTTC. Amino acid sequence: CASYGNEQFF. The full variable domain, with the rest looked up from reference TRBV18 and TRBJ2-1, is NAGVMQNPRHLVRRRGQEARLRCSPMKGHSHVYWYRQLPEEGLKFMVYLQKENIIDESGMPKERFSAEFPKEGPSILRIQQVVRGDSAAYFCASYGNEQFFGPGTRLTVL.

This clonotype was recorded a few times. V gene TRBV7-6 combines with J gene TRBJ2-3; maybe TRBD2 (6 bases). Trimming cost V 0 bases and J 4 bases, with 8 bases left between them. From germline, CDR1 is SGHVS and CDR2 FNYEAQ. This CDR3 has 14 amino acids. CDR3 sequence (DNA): TGTGCCAGCAGCTTAGCAGGGGAGGCAGATACGCAGTATTTT. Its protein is CASSLAGEADTQYF.

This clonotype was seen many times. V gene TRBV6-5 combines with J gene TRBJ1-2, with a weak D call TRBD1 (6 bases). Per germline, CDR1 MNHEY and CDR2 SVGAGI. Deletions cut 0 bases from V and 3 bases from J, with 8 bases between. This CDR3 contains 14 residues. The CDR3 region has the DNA TGTGCCAGCAGTTACTCTGAGGGGGACTATGGCTACACCTTC. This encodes CASSYSEGDYGYTF.

CDR3 in DNA: TGTGCCAGCAGAGGGCAGATGGGCTACACCTTC. It is translated as CASRGQMGYTF. The rearrangement uses TRBV7-9 and TRBJ1-2; D is undetermined. Germline V gene lookup returns CDR1 SEHNR and CDR2 FQNEAQ (reference sequence). The CDR3 spans 11 residues. V lost 6 bases and J lost 8, with 10 bases in between.